These 5 T cell receptor beta chains came from one sample sequenced in a study of Ad26.COV2.S vaccination and SARS-CoV-2 variants (TCRdb year 2021). Read against the paper, the sample's treatment or condition label means: roughly 20 received Ad26.COV2.S at low or high dose, single or two shots; roughly 5 received placebo; per-sample allocation not given. Repertoires of vaccine and placebo recipients were sequenced from samples taken on day 63 after the first injection. Receptors were amplified or captured by the immunoSEQ multiplex PCR assay. TCRdb obtained this table from immuneACCESS and retained in-frame rearrangements with V and J assigned. These tables miss some clones; where compared with another copy, unresolved V genes account for less than half of the shortfall, and the remainder is unexplained. The sample table holds about 480,000 clones, of which around 85% were seen once. Together, the top ten hold around 13% of the sample.

The input for sequencing was peripheral blood, taken in a trial of Ad26.COV2.S vaccine versus placebo. These receptors originate from a person aged 18-60 years who received the Ad26.COV2.S COVID-19 vaccine or a placebo.

V gene TRBV19 combines with J gene TRBJ2-6, with D possibly matching TRBD2 (6 bases). Trimming left V 8 bases short and J 4 bases short, with 9 bases between. The germline CDR1 and CDR2 sequences are LNHDA and SQIVND (reference sequence). CDR3 length: 13 amino acids. CDR3 bases: TGTGCCAGTGGAGGGCCCGGGGCCAACGTCCTGACTTTC. As protein: CASGGPGANVLTF.

CDR3 region: CASSPPGRQETQYF. CDR3 DNA: TGTGCCAGCAGTCCCCCGGGACGCCAAGAGACCCAGTACTTC. V and J are TRBV11-2 and TRBJ2-5; D may be TRBD1 or TRBD2 (5 bases each). This CDR3 comprises 14 residues. Deletions cut 6 bases from V and 1 base from J, with 12 bases between. Germline V gene data show CDR1 as SGHAT and CDR2 as FQNNGV.

The CDR3 loop is CASGNDRVLSEAFF. The DNA of the CDR3 is TGTGCCAGCGGAAATGACAGGGTCCTCTCTGAAGCTTTCTTT. The chain is built from TRBV3-1 (or the pseudogene TRBV3-2) and TRBJ1-1; TRBD1 agrees at 7 bases. Germline values: CDR1 LGHDT, CDR2 YNNKEL (reference sequence). This CDR3 has 14 residues. The trim removed 8 bases at V and 6 bases at J, leaving 12 bases unmatched.

The chain uses TRBV9 and TRBJ1-1, with no clear D. V was shortened by 3 bases and J by 3 bases, with 9 bases between the two germline ends. CDR1 SGDLS and CDR2 YYNGEE come from the germline V gene. The CDR3 spans 13 residues. CDR3 bases: TGTGCCAGCAGCGCAAAGACTGACACTGAAGCTTTCTTT. Protein sequence: CASSAKTDTEAFF.

The chain carries TRBV6-2 or TRBV6-3 and TRBJ2-7, with 11 bases fitting TRBD2. V shed 4 bases and J 4 bases; nucleotides not matched to a gene: 21. Germline-derived CDR1 and CDR2 are MNHEY and SVGEGT. The CDR3 loop spans 20 amino acids. CDR3 nucleotides: TGTGCCAGCAGTTTCCAACCCCAAACGGCTGGTAGCGGGAGGGATTACGAGCAGTACTTC. Protein: CASSFQPQTAGSGRDYEQYF.